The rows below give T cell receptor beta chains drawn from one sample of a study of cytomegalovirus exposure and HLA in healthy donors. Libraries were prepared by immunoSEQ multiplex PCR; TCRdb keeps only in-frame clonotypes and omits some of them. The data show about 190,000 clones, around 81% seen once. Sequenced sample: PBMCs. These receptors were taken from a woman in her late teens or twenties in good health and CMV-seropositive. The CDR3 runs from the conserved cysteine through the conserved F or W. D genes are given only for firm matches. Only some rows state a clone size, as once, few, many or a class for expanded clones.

cdr3_nt: TGTGCCAGCGGACGCCCCGGGGGATCCGGGGAGCTGTTTTTT
cdr3_aa: CASGRPGGSGELFF
j_call: TRBJ2-2
v_call: TRBV9
clone_size: .
d_call: .

cdr3_nt: TGTGCCAGCGGGACAGACCAAGAGACCCAGTACTTC
cdr3_aa: CASGTDQETQYF
j_call: TRBJ2-5
v_call: TRBV7-6
clone_size: .
d_call: TRBD1

cdr3_nt: TGTGCCAGCAGCCCACGGGAAAGAGGTCCACCCCTCCACTTT
cdr3_aa: CASSPRERGPPLHF
j_call: TRBJ1-6
v_call: TRBV5-5
clone_size: .
d_call: .

cdr3_nt: TGTGCCAGCAGTGAGGGCCTGTTGGCTTCGGCGCAGTTCTTC
cdr3_aa: CASSEGLLASAQFF
j_call: TRBJ2-1
v_call: TRBV25-1
clone_size: .
d_call: .

cdr3_nt: TGTGCCAGCAGCTCGGTGGCTGGTCCGCTGATAGGGGGTGAGCAGTTCTTC
cdr3_aa: CASSSVAGPLIGGEQFF
j_call: TRBJ2-1
v_call: TRBV7-9
clone_size: once
d_call: .

cdr3_nt: TGCGCCAGCAGCCAGTCCCAGGGTCGAGAGACCCAGTACTTC
cdr3_aa: CASSQSQGRETQYF
j_call: TRBJ2-5
v_call: TRBV4-3
clone_size: .
d_call: .

cdr3_nt: TGTGCCAGCAGCTTAACGGGACTAGCGGGGGGGAAGGTAGCCAAAAACATTCAGTACTTC
cdr3_aa: CASSLTGLAGGKVAKNIQYF
j_call: TRBJ2-4
v_call: TRBV5-4
clone_size: .
d_call: TRBD2

cdr3_nt: TGCGCCAGCAGCTCAGGGACAGATGAGACCCAGTACTTC
cdr3_aa: CASSSGTDETQYF
j_call: TRBJ2-5
v_call: TRBV5-1
clone_size: .
d_call: TRBD1

cdr3_nt: TGTGCCGGATTCTCAACGGGGTATGGCTACACCTTC
cdr3_aa: CAGFSTGYGYTF
j_call: TRBJ1-2
v_call: TRBV28
clone_size: .
d_call: .

cdr3_nt: TGTGCCAGCAGCTTGCTCGGACAGGGTAATTCACCCCTCCACTTT
cdr3_aa: CASSLLGQGNSPLHF
j_call: TRBJ1-6
v_call: TRBV5-6
clone_size: once
d_call: TRBD1

cdr3_nt: TGTGCCAGCAGCTTAGTGGGGGGGTGGGAGACCCAGTACTTC
cdr3_aa: CASSLVGGWETQYF
j_call: TRBJ2-5
v_call: TRBV7-2
clone_size: .
d_call: TRBD2

cdr3_nt: TGCGCCAGCAGCCGACCACTAGCGGGGGCCCAAAATACGCAGTATTTT
cdr3_aa: CASSRPLAGAQNTQYF
j_call: TRBJ2-3
v_call: TRBV4-1
clone_size: .
d_call: TRBD2

cdr3_nt: TGCGCCAGCAAACTTCCGGGGGGCGCGACTGAAGCTTTCTTT
cdr3_aa: CASKLPGGATEAFF
j_call: TRBJ1-1
v_call: TRBV10-2
clone_size: .
d_call: .

cdr3_nt: TGTGCCAGCAGTCCATCGACAGGGAGTAACACTGAAGCTTTCTTT
cdr3_aa: CASSPSTGSNTEAFF
j_call: TRBJ1-1
v_call: TRBV28
clone_size: few
d_call: TRBD1

cdr3_nt: TGTGCCAGCAGCTTAGTCGGGGGGGCGGAGACCCAGTACTTC
cdr3_aa: CASSLVGGAETQYF
j_call: TRBJ2-5
v_call: TRBV7-9
clone_size: .
d_call: TRBD2

cdr3_nt: TGTGCCTGGAGTCGAGGGACTCGCCTTTCAGAGACCCAGTACTTC
cdr3_aa: CAWSRGTRLSETQYF
j_call: TRBJ2-5
v_call: TRBV30
clone_size: .
d_call: .

cdr3_nt: TGTGCCAGCAGCCGGACGGGGGGGGCCCCCGGGGAGCTGTTTTTT
cdr3_aa: CASSRTGGAPGELFF
j_call: TRBJ2-2
v_call: TRBV6-1
clone_size: .
d_call: TRBD2

cdr3_nt: TGTGCCAGCACCAAAGGGGGATTTCGTACTGAAGCTTTCTTT
cdr3_aa: CASTKGGFRTEAFF
j_call: TRBJ1-1
v_call: TRBV6-5
clone_size: once
d_call: .

cdr3_nt: TGTGCCGGGGGAGGGGCAGATTCAGGGGCTGAAGCTTTCTTT
cdr3_aa: CAGGGADSGAEAFF
j_call: TRBJ1-1
v_call: TRBV6-4
clone_size: few
d_call: .

cdr3_nt: TGTGCCAGCAGCCCTTTATCCGCAGAAACTCAGCCCCAGCATTTT
cdr3_aa: CASSPLSAETQPQHF
j_call: TRBJ1-5
v_call: TRBV7-9
clone_size: .
d_call: .

cdr3_nt: TGTGCCAGCAGAAAACAGGGGGCTTTCACTGGCTACACCTTC
cdr3_aa: CASRKQGAFTGYTF
j_call: TRBJ1-2
v_call: TRBV6-5
clone_size: .
d_call: TRBD1

cdr3_nt: TGTGCCAGTAGTATAGGGCGGATTGAAGCTTTCTTT
cdr3_aa: CASSIGRIEAFF
j_call: TRBJ1-1
v_call: TRBV19
clone_size: .
d_call: .

cdr3_nt: TGTGCCAGCGGCCCGGAGGCGGGGGGCTACAATGAGCAGTTCTTC
cdr3_aa: CASGPEAGGYNEQFF
j_call: TRBJ2-1
v_call: TRBV6-4
clone_size: .
d_call: TRBD2

cdr3_nt: TGCGCCAGCAGCCCCCTAGACAGGGGGTTGGGAGATACGCAGTATTTT
cdr3_aa: CASSPLDRGLGDTQYF
j_call: TRBJ2-3
v_call: TRBV5-1
clone_size: .
d_call: TRBD1

cdr3_nt: TGTGCCAGCAGCTTGTGGCGACAGGGTAGGACCGGGGAGCTGTTTTTT
cdr3_aa: CASSLWRQGRTGELFF
j_call: TRBJ2-2
v_call: TRBV7-9
clone_size: .
d_call: TRBD1

cdr3_nt: TGTGCCAGCAGCTCCAGAACCGGGGAGCTGTTTTTT
cdr3_aa: CASSSRTGELFF
j_call: TRBJ2-2
v_call: TRBV11-3
clone_size: .
d_call: .

cdr3_nt: TGTGCCAGCAGCAAAGATACCGCGGGATCCAAAAACATTCAGTACTTC
cdr3_aa: CASSKDTAGSKNIQYF
j_call: TRBJ2-4
v_call: TRBV21-1
clone_size: .
d_call: .

cdr3_nt: TGTGCCAGCAGCGATAATAGCAATGAGCAGTTCTTC
cdr3_aa: CASSDNSNEQFF
j_call: TRBJ2-1
v_call: TRBV14
clone_size: .
d_call: .

cdr3_nt: TGTGCCAGCCAACAGGGGGGGTTTGGAAACACCATATATTTT
cdr3_aa: CASQQGGFGNTIYF
j_call: TRBJ1-3
v_call: TRBV2
clone_size: few
d_call: TRBD1

cdr3_nt: TGTGCCAGCAGCTTAGAGTCCCCTCCGGCAGCTAGCGAGCAGTACTTC
cdr3_aa: CASSLESPPAASEQYF
j_call: TRBJ2-7
v_call: TRBV7-2
clone_size: once
d_call: .

cdr3_nt: TGTGCCTGGAGAGCGGTGGGGTCGGGCAGTCAGTACTTC
cdr3_aa: CAWRAVGSGSQYF
j_call: TRBJ2-4
v_call: TRBV30
clone_size: few
d_call: .

cdr3_nt: TGTGCCACCGGACAGGGATCCACTGAAGCTTTCTTT
cdr3_aa: CATGQGSTEAFF
j_call: TRBJ1-1
v_call: TRBV19
clone_size: .
d_call: TRBD1

cdr3_nt: TGCAGCGTTGAAGATGTTCGCCTAGCGGGGAGCACAGATACGCAGTATTTT
cdr3_aa: CSVEDVRLAGSTDTQYF
j_call: TRBJ2-3
v_call: TRBV29-1
clone_size: few
d_call: TRBD2

cdr3_nt: TGTGCCAGCAGCGGGGACTCCAATGAGCAGTTCTTC
cdr3_aa: CASSGDSNEQFF
j_call: TRBJ2-1
v_call: TRBV2
clone_size: once
d_call: .

cdr3_nt: TGTGCCAGTAGACGTGGGGGGGGTACGCAGTATTTT
cdr3_aa: CASRRGGGTQYF
j_call: TRBJ2-3
v_call: TRBV19
clone_size: .
d_call: TRBD2

cdr3_nt: TGCGCCAGCAGCCCGGGACTCTCCTCCTACAATGAGCAGTTCTTC
cdr3_aa: CASSPGLSSYNEQFF
j_call: TRBJ2-1
v_call: TRBV5-1
clone_size: .
d_call: .

cdr3_nt: TGCAGCGTTGTAGCCGGATTGGAAGAGACCCAGTACTTC
cdr3_aa: CSVVAGLEETQYF
j_call: TRBJ2-5
v_call: TRBV29-1
clone_size: .
d_call: .

cdr3_nt: TGTGCCACCCTCCGAAGTCTGAGCGTAGTTAAAAACACTGAAGCTTTCTTT
cdr3_aa: CATLRSLSVVKNTEAFF
j_call: TRBJ1-1
v_call: TRBV27
clone_size: .
d_call: .

cdr3_nt: TGTGCCAGCAGCTTAGGGGGCGCTAGTGGAGCTTTCTTT
cdr3_aa: CASSLGGASGAFF
j_call: TRBJ1-1
v_call: TRBV11-1
clone_size: .
d_call: .

cdr3_nt: TGTGCCAGCAGCATATCGACTAGCGGGGGCCAAGAGACCCAGTACTTC
cdr3_aa: CASSISTSGGQETQYF
j_call: TRBJ2-5
v_call: TRBV7-2
clone_size: .
d_call: TRBD2

cdr3_nt: TGTGCCAGCAGCCAAGCTCTAGCGGGGGGGACTGGCGCCTACAATGAGCAGTTCTTC
cdr3_aa: CASSQALAGGTGAYNEQFF
j_call: TRBJ2-1
v_call: TRBV4-2
clone_size: .
d_call: TRBD2

cdr3_nt: TGTGCTAGTGGCCCTGGAGGACCCCGGGTAGCGGGGGGAAAGGATGAGCAGTTCTTC
cdr3_aa: CASGPGGPRVAGGKDEQFF
j_call: TRBJ2-1
v_call: TRBV12-5
clone_size: .
d_call: TRBD2

cdr3_nt: TGTGCCAGCAGTCGCTCGGGTAGCGGGGAATCTACAGATACGCAGTATTTT
cdr3_aa: CASSRSGSGESTDTQYF
j_call: TRBJ2-3
v_call: TRBV9
clone_size: .
d_call: TRBD2

cdr3_nt: TGTGCCAGTAGTATAGCTACAGGGTTTATCCCAGATACGCAGTATTTT
cdr3_aa: CASSIATGFIPDTQYF
j_call: TRBJ2-3
v_call: TRBV19
clone_size: .
d_call: .

cdr3_nt: TGTGCCAGCAGTTACTACCGGACAGTAGACACTGAAGCTTTCTTT
cdr3_aa: CASSYYRTVDTEAFF
j_call: TRBJ1-1
v_call: TRBV6-5
clone_size: once
d_call: .

cdr3_nt: TGCAGTGCTTGGACATCCGGGGAGCTGTTTTTT
cdr3_aa: CSAWTSGELFF
j_call: TRBJ2-2
v_call: TRBV20-1
clone_size: .
d_call: .

cdr3_nt: TGTGCCAGCAGACTTAGGACTAACTCCGGGGAGCTGTTTTTT
cdr3_aa: CASRLRTNSGELFF
j_call: TRBJ2-2
v_call: TRBV7-2
clone_size: .
d_call: .

cdr3_nt: TGTGCCAGCATCGCCCGGACAGGCGCAACTAATGAAAAACTGTTTTTT
cdr3_aa: CASIARTGATNEKLFF
j_call: TRBJ1-4
v_call: TRBV2
clone_size: .
d_call: TRBD1

cdr3_nt: TGTGCCAGCAGCACACAGACTAGCGGGGAAGAGACCCAGTACTTC
cdr3_aa: CASSTQTSGEETQYF
j_call: TRBJ2-5
v_call: TRBV5-4
clone_size: few
d_call: TRBD2

cdr3_nt: TGTGCCATACAGATAAATGAGCAGTTCTTC
cdr3_aa: CAIQINEQFF
j_call: TRBJ2-1
v_call: TRBV30
clone_size: few
d_call: .

cdr3_nt: TGTGCCAGCAGGACAGGGTATCAGCCCCAGCATTTT
cdr3_aa: CASRTGYQPQHF
j_call: TRBJ1-5
v_call: TRBV6-1
clone_size: .
d_call: TRBD1

cdr3_nt: TGTGCCAGCAGCGGCAGACAGGGGACACAGGAGAATGAGCAGTTCTTC
cdr3_aa: CASSGRQGTQENEQFF
j_call: TRBJ2-1
v_call: TRBV9
clone_size: .
d_call: TRBD1

cdr3_nt: TGTGCCAGCAGCCGAGTGGTGAGCACAGATACGCAGTATTTT
cdr3_aa: CASSRVVSTDTQYF
j_call: TRBJ2-3
v_call: TRBV7-2
clone_size: .
d_call: .